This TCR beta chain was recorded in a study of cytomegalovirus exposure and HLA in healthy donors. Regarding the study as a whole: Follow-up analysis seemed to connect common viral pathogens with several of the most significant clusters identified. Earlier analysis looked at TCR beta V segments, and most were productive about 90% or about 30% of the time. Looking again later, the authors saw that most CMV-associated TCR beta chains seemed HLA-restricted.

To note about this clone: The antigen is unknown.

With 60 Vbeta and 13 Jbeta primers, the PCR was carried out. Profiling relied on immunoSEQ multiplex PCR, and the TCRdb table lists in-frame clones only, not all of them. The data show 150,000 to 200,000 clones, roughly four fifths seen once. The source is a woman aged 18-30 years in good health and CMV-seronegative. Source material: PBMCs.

CDR3 region: CASSFQGKDTQYF. CDR3 sequence (DNA): TGTGCCAGCTCGTTCCAGGGGAAGGATACGCAGTATTTT. J is TRBJ2-3 and V is TRBV6-6, with D possibly TRBD1 on 6 matching bases. CDR3 length equals 13 residues. Germline V gene data show CDR1 as MNHNY and CDR2 as SVGAGI (reference sequence). Trimming removed 8 bases at V and 6 bases at J, with 15 bases between.